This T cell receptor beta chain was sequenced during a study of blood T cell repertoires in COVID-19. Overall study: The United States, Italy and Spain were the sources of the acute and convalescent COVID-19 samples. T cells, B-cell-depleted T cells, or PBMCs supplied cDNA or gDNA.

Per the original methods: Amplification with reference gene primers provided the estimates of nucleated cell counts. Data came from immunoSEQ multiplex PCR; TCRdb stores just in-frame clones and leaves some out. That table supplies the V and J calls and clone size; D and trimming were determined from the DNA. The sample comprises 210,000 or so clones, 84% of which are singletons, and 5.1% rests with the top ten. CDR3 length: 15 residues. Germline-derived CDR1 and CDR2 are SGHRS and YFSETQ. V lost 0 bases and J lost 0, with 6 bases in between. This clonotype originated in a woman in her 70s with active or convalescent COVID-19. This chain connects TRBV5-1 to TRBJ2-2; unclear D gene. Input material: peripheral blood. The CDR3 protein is CASSLVIANTGELFF. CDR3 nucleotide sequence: TGCGCCAGCAGCTTGGTTATAGCGAACACCGGGGAGCTGTTTTTT.